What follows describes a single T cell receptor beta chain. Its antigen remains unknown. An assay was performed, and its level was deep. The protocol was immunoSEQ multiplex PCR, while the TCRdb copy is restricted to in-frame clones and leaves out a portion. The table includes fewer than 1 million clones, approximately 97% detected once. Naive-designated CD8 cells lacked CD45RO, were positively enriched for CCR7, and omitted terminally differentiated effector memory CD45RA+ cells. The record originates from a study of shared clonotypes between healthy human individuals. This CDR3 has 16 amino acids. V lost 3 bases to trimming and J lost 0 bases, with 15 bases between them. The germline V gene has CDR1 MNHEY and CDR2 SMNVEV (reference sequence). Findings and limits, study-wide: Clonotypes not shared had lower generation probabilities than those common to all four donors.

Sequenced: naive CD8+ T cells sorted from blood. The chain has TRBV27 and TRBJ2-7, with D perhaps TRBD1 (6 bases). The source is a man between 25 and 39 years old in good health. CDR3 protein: CASSFDGTYSSYEQYF. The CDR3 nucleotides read TGTGCCAGCAGTTTCGACGGGACATACAGCTCCTACGAGCAGTACTTC.